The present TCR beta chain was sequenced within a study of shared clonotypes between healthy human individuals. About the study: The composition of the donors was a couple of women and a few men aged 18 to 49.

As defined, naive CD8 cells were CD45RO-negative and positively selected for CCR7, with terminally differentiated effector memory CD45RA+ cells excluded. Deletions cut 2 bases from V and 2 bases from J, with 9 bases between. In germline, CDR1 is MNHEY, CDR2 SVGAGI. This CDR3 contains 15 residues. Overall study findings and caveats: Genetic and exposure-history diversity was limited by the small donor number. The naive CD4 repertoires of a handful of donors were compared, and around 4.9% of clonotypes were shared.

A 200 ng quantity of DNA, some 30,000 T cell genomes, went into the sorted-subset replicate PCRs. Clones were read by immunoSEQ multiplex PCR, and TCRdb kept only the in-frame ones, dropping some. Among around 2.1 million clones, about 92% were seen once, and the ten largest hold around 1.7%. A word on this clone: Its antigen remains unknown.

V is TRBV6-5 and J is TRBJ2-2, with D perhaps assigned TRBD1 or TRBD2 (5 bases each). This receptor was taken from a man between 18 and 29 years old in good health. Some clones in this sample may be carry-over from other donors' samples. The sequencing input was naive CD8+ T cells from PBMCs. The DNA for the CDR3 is TGTGCCAGCAGTTACGAGGGACCCAACACCGGGGAGCTGTTTTTT. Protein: CASSYEGPNTGELFF.